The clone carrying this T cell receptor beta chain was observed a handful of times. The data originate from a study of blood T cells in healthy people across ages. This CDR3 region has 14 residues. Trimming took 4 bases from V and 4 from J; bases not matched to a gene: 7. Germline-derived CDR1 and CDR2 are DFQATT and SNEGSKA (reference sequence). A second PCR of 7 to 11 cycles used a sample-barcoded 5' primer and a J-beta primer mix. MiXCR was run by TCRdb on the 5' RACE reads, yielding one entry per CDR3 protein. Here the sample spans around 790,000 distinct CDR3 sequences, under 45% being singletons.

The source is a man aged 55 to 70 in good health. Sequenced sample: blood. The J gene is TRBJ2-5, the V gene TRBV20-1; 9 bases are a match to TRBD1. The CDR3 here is CSATWDRAAETQYF. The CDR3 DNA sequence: TGCAGTGCTACTTGGGACAGGGCGGCAGAGACCCAGTACTTC.